This entry lists 25 T cell receptor beta chains sequenced from one sample in a study of cytomegalovirus exposure and HLA in healthy donors. PCR involved 60 Vbeta and 13 Jbeta primers. The table came from immunoSEQ multiplex PCR; TCRdb's copy has only in-frame clones and leaves some out. The sample lists approximately 170,000 clones; roughly 79% were seen once. The sequenced material came from PBMCs. These receptors originate from a woman aged 40 to 50 in good health and CMV-seropositive.

Here the CDR3 reads CASSPRPAGGKFNEQFF. The DNA of the CDR3 is TGTGCCAGCAGCCCACGGCCAGCGGGGGGGAAATTCAATGAGCAGTTCTTC. The V call is TRBV5-6, the J call TRBJ2-1; TRBD2 agrees at 10 bases. Germline-derived CDR1 and CDR2 are SGHDT and YYEEEE. The CDR3 has 17 amino acids. J gave up 6 bases and V 4 bases, and 13 bases lay outside the gene matches. The entire variable domain, with the rest obtained from reference TRBV5-6 and TRBJ2-1, is as follows: DAGVTQSPTHLIKTRGQQVTLRCSPKSGHDTVSWYQQALGQGPQFIFQYYEEEERQRGNFPDRFSGHQFPNYSSELNVNALLLGDSALYLCASSPRPAGGKFNEQFFGPGTRLTVL.

The chain employs TRBV25-1 and TRBJ2-5, with a possible D match to TRBD2 (7 bases). V shed 5 bases and J shed 5 bases, with 21 bases lying between them. The CDR3 totals 16 residues. CDR1 and CDR2 from the germline V gene are MGHDK and SYGVNS. CDR3 region: CASSSTGGRVGETQYF. CDR3 bases: TGTGCCAGCAGTTCAACGGGGGGCAGGGTTGGGGAGACCCAGTACTTC.

This clone appeared a few times. J is TRBJ1-1 and V is TRBV6-5; possibly TRBD1 for D (6 bases). This CDR3 contains 14 residues. Germline V gene data show CDR1 as MNHEY and CDR2 as SVGAGI. Trimming pared 5 bases from V and 11 bases from J, leaving 21 bases between. The CDR3 region has the DNA TGTGCCAGCAGTGAAGATCGTAGACAGGCAGGGGCTTTCTTT. It yields the protein CASSEDRRQAGAFF.

This sequence joins TRBV6-6 and TRBJ2-1; perhaps TRBD1 as D (5 bases). The CDR3 loop spans 14 amino acids. The V gene's germline CDR1 is MNHNY and CDR2 SVGAGI (reference sequence). V lost 5 bases and J 5 bases, leaving 13 bases between the germline ends. The CDR3 DNA reads as TGTGCCAGCAGTAACGCCGAGACAGACAATGAGCAGTTCTTC. It is translated as CASSNAETDNEQFF.

The V gene is TRBV30, the J gene TRBJ1-1; D gene ambiguous. V lost 5 bases and J 5 bases, leaving 15 bases between the germline ends. The CDR3 sequence is 13 residues long. Germline CDR1 reads GTSNPN; CDR2 reads SVGIG (reference sequence). This chain's CDR3 is CAWGRGERTEAFF. The CDR3 DNA reads TGTGCCTGGGGTCGGGGAGAGAGAACTGAAGCTTTCTTT.

The V call is TRBV5-8, the J call TRBJ1-2, with no clear D. The V end was cut by 2 bases, the J end by 0 bases, with 17 bases between. Germline V gives CDR1 SGHTS, CDR2 YDEGEE. The CDR3 extends over 17 amino acids. The CDR3 protein is CASSFLPGVNSNYGYTF. In nucleotides, the CDR3 is TGTGCCAGCAGCTTTCTACCGGGAGTTAACTCTAACTATGGCTACACCTTC.

The CDR3 region is CASSSGGQSGSYEQYF. The CDR3 region has the DNA TGTGCCAGCAGCTCCGGCGGACAGTCGGGCTCCTACGAGCAGTACTTC. The chain is built from TRBV11-1 and TRBJ2-7, with a possible D match to TRBD1 (6 bases). Per the germline V gene, CDR1 is SGHAT and CDR2 is FQDESV (reference sequence). Trimming stripped 4 bases from V and 0 bases from J, with 16 bases between. This CDR3 is 16 amino acids long.

This chain joins TRBV4-2 and TRBJ2-7; 7 bases agree with TRBD2. This CDR3 spans 14 amino acids. CDR1 is LGHNA, CDR2 YNFKEQ, per germline. Trimming at V came to 5 bases and at J to 0 bases, leaving 4 bases not matched to a gene. The CDR3 DNA reads as TGTGCCAGCAGCTCAGCGGGGAGCTCCTACGAGCAGTACTTC. Translated: CASSSAGSSYEQYF.

V usage is TRBV2 and J usage is TRBJ1-1; D unresolved. Germline V gene data show CDR1 as SNHLY and CDR2 as FYNNEI. V was shortened by 8 bases and J by 4 bases, with 8 bases between the two germline ends. The CDR3 is 11 amino acids. CDR3 sequence reads: CASAGGTEAFF. CDR3 coding DNA: TGTGCCAGCGCAGGAGGCACTGAAGCTTTCTTT.

The rearrangement joins TRBV27 to TRBJ2-2; D is unresolved. This CDR3 contains 16 residues. Germline V gene data show CDR1 as MNHEY and CDR2 as SMNVEV (reference sequence). V was clipped by 4 bases and J by 6 bases, with 18 bases between them. The CDR3 protein is CASSSDLGWSPGELFF. The CDR3 coding sequence is TGTGCCAGCAGTTCAGACCTGGGTTGGAGCCCCGGGGAGCTGTTTTTT.

The V call is TRBV19, the J call TRBJ1-1, with D hard to call. Trimming removed 0 bases at V and 3 bases at J, with 11 bases between. The CDR3 is 15 amino acids. The germline CDR1 and CDR2 sequences are LNHDA and SQIVND (reference sequence). The DNA of the CDR3 is TGTGCCAGTAGTATAGATCGAGGGCCTTACACTGAAGCTTTCTTT. Its protein product is CASSIDRGPYTEAFF.

The J gene is TRBJ1-2, the V gene TRBV28, with no clear D. The CDR3 length is 12 residues. Germline V CDR1 and CDR2: MDHEN, SYDVKM. Deletions cut 5 bases from V and 5 bases from J, with 9 bases between. DNA for the CDR3: TGTGCCAGCAGTCAAATCCAGTATGGCTACACCTTC. It is translated as CASSQIQYGYTF.

For the CDR3, the DNA is TGTGCCACAGGACATGAAAAACTGTTTTTT. This gives the protein CATGHEKLFF. The rearrangement uses TRBV30 and TRBJ1-4; D is perhaps TRBD1 (5 bases). CDR1 is GTSNPN, CDR2 SVGIG, per germline (reference sequence). V shed 8 bases and J shed 6 bases, with 7 bases lying between them. CDR3 size: 10 residues.

This CDR3 is CSSTGVTEAFF. CDR3 in DNA: TGCAGCTCAACAGGGGTCACTGAAGCTTTCTTT. The chain couples TRBV29-1 to TRBJ1-1, with 7 nucleotides matching TRBD1. J gave up 4 bases and V 8 bases, and 4 bases lay outside the gene matches. CDR1 and CDR2 from the germline V gene are SQVTM and ANQGSEA. The CDR3 extends over 11 amino acids.

The genes are TRBV4-1 and TRBJ1-1; TRBD1 aligns across 9 bases. CDR3 length: 14 residues. Per germline, CDR1 MGHRA and CDR2 YSYEKL. V was clipped by 2 bases and J by 4 bases; unmatched bases: 2. Written as DNA, the CDR3 is TGCGCCAGCAGCCAACGGGACAGGGCCACTGAAGCTTTCTTT. It codes for CASSQRDRATEAFF.

This clone was seen more than once but under ten times. V is TRBV5-1 and J is TRBJ1-1; 9 bases line up with TRBD1. The CDR3 is 17 residues long. V gave up 5 bases and J gave up 1 base; unmatched junction bases: 12. CDR1 is SGHRS, CDR2 YFSETQ, per germline. The chain's CDR3 is CASRMTGTGKGNTEAFF. The CDR3 coding sequence is TGCGCCAGCAGAATGACCGGGACAGGGAAGGGGAACACTGAAGCTTTCTTT.

Regarding this clone: Other DNA sequences in this sample translate to the same CDR3. The chain recombines TRBV30 with TRBJ1-2; TRBD1 agrees at 10 bases. This CDR3 has 14 residues. Trimming took 0 bases from V and 5 from J; bases not matched to a gene: 3. Germline V gene sequence: CDR1 GTSNPN, CDR2 SVGIG (reference sequence). The CDR3: CAWSVLGQGYGYTF. The CDR3 region has the DNA TGTGCCTGGAGTGTTCTGGGACAGGGGTATGGCTACACCTTC. The variable domain in full, completed from reference TRBV30 and TRBJ1-2, reads SQTIHQWPATLVQPVGSPLSLECTVEGTSNPNLYWYRQAAGRGLQLLFYSVGIGQISSEVPQNLSASRPQDRQFILSSKKLLLSDSGFYLCAWSVLGQGYGYTFGSGTRLTVV.

The J gene is TRBJ2-2, the V gene TRBV14; no firm D call. The CDR3 extends over 14 amino acids. V lost 1 base and J 5 bases, leaving 8 bases between the germline ends. The germline V gene encodes CDR1 SGHDN and CDR2 FVKESK. The CDR3 reads CASSQAPFTGELFF. DNA of the CDR3: TGTGCCAGCAGCCAAGCCCCCTTTACCGGGGAGCTGTTTTTT.

The chain has TRBV15 and TRBJ2-7; 10 bases are shared with TRBD1. The CDR3 consists of 14 residues. Germline V CDR1 and CDR2: LNHNV, YYDKDF (reference sequence). With 4 bases clipped from V and 6 bases from J, the junction kept 6 bases outside the gene matches. DNA of the CDR3: TGTGCCACCAGCAAGGGACAGGGGCCTCTCGAGCAGTACTTC. It is translated as CATSKGQGPLEQYF.

The CDR3 sequence: CASSLGTGSTGELFF. CDR3 DNA sequence: TGTGCCAGCAGCTTAGGGACAGGGAGCACCGGGGAGCTGTTTTTT. The chain combines TRBV7-6 with TRBJ2-2; the match to TRBD1 covers 8 bases. Trimming at V came to 1 base and at J to 4 bases, leaving 2 bases not matched to a gene. The CDR3 totals 15 residues. The V gene's germline CDR1 is SGHVS and CDR2 FNYEAQ.

The V call is TRBV7-3, the J call TRBJ2-5; 7 bases are shared with TRBD2. Trimming removed 2 bases from V and 5 bases from J; junction bases left unmatched: 11. The CDR3 contains 16 residues. CDR1 and CDR2 from the germline V gene are SGHTA and FQGTGA. The CDR3 coding sequence is TGTGCCAGCAGCTTATTGGGAGGGTCGAATGCGGAGACCCAGTACTTC. It is translated as CASSLLGGSNAETQYF.

This clone was observed once. The rearrangement uses TRBV5-6 and TRBJ1-2; TRBD1 matches 9 bases. This CDR3 comprises 14 residues. The germline V gene has CDR1 SGHDT and CDR2 YYEEEE. V was pared by 5 bases and J by 8 bases, with 10 bases of the junction left unmatched. In DNA form, the CDR3 reads TGTGCCAGCAGTTCCTGGGACAGGGTATCGGGCTACACCTTC. This translates into CASSSWDRVSGYTF.

The chain recombines TRBV12-2 with TRBJ2-3; TRBD1, the D gene given by the table, was not confirmed from the DNA. TRBV12-2 is flagged as a pseudogene. The CDR3 sequence is 21 residues long. The chain's CDR3 is CASSKPPREQDRDVSTDTQYF. The CDR3 region has the DNA TGTGCAAGTTCCAAGCCGCCGAGAGAACAGGACAGGGACGTTAGCACAGATACGCAGTATTTT.

The rearrangement links TRBV10-2 to TRBJ1-6; D unresolved. CDR1 is WSHSY, CDR2 SAAADI, per germline. The CDR3 contains 16 residues. V dropped 8 bases and J dropped 3 bases, with 17 bases sitting between them. CDR3: CASRGGSPDYNSPLHF. CDR3 bases: TGCGCCAGCCGCGGAGGGAGCCCGGACTATAATTCACCCCTCCACTTT.

V is TRBV28 and J is TRBJ1-6, with 7 bases lining up with TRBD1. The CDR3 is made up of 17 amino acids. Germline V gene data show CDR1 as MDHEN and CDR2 as SYDVKM. J gave up 8 bases and V 3 bases, and 13 bases lay outside the gene matches. The CDR3 DNA reads as TGTGCCAGCAGTTTCTTATGGACAGGCCTCCTCGATTCACCCCTCCACTTT. Protein: CASSFLWTGLLDSPLHF. Full variable domain (remainder filled in from reference TRBV28 and TRBJ1-6): DVKVTQSSRYLVKRTGEKVFLECVQDMDHENMFWYRQDPGLGLRLIYFSYDVKMKEKGDIPEGYSVSREKKERFSLILESASTNQTSMYLCASSFLWTGLLDSPLHFGNGTRLTVT.